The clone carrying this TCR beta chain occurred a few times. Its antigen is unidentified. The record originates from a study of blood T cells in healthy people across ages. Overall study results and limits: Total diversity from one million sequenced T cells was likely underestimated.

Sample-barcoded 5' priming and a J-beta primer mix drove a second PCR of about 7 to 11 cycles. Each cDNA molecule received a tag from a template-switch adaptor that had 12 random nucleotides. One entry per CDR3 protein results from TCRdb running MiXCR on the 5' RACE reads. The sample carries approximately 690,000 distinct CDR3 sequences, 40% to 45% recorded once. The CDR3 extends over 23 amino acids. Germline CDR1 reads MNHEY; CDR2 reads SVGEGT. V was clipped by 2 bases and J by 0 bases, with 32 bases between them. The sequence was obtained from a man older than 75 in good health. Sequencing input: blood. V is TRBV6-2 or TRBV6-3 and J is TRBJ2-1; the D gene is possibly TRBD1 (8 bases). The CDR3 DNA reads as TGTGCCAGCAGTTACCCCGGACAGGGAGTGGCTAGCGGCACGCGATTCTCCTACAATGAGCAGTTCTTC. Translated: CASSYPGQGVASGTRFSYNEQFF.